These 21 T cell receptor beta chains were all obtained from the same sample, sequenced in a study of T cell responses to AZD1222 COVID-19 vaccine (dated by TCRdb to about 2021). The time point label for this specimen denotes: about 28 days (+/-7) after the second vaccine dose. Library construction relied on the immunoSEQ multiplex PCR assay. Sourced from immuneACCESS, this table was stored by TCRdb with only in-frame sequences that have V and J called. A share of the clones is absent; for the studies checked, an unresolved V gene accounts for under half, and the remainder has no known explanation. Present in this sample are roughly 120,000 clones, roughly 85% of which were seen just once. The ten largest clones take up just under 4.5% of the sample. The sample here was peripheral blood, taken 28 days after the second AZD1222 dose. These receptors were taken from an adult who received the AZD1222 COVID-19 vaccine.

This chain joins TRBV5-5 and TRBJ1-5; no firm D call. CDR1 and CDR2 (germline): SGHKS, YYEKEE (reference sequence). The CDR3 extends over 13 amino acids. V was shortened by 2 bases and J by 7 bases, with 10 bases between the two germline ends. The CDR3 DNA reads as TGTGCCAGCAGCTTCCCTGGAGACCAGCCCCAGCATTTT. It is translated as CASSFPGDQPQHF.

This clone has only one observation. The J gene is TRBJ2-7, the V gene TRBV15; TRBD2 is a possible D gene (6 bases). Trimming removed 1 base at V and 4 bases at J, with 17 bases between. This CDR3 comprises 16 residues. Per the germline V gene, CDR1 is LNHNV and CDR2 is YYDKDF (reference sequence). CDR3 loop: CATSRVFAGTSYEQYF. The CDR3 DNA reads TGTGCCACCAGCAGAGTCTTTGCAGGGACTTCTTACGAGCAGTACTTC.

The sample holds a few counts of this clone. V usage is TRBV6-6 and J usage is TRBJ1-1; D is ambiguous. The germline gives CDR1 MNHNY, CDR2 SVGAGI (reference sequence). The CDR3 covers 13 residues. Trimming removed 0 bases from V and 8 bases from J, with 10 bases in between. In DNA form, the CDR3 reads TGTGCCAGCAGTTACTCGAATGGCCGGGAAGCTTTCTTT. Protein: CASSYSNGREAFF.

The rearrangement uses TRBV4-1 and TRBJ1-2, with D possibly matching TRBD1 (6 bases). Trimming shortened V by 3 bases and J by 8 bases, and 16 bases separated the two germline ends. The length of the CDR3 is 14 residues. From germline, CDR1 is MGHRA and CDR2 YSYEKL. CDR3 DNA sequence: TGCGCCAGCAGCCATCCCGGGGGCGGAGGCGGCTACACCTTC. As protein: CASSHPGGGGGYTF.

J is TRBJ2-7 and V is TRBV11-3; D possibly corresponds to TRBD2 (6 bases). The CDR3 sequence is 14 residues long. CDR1 is SGHNT and CDR2 is YENEEA in the germline V gene. Trimming left V 3 bases short and J 3 bases short, with 12 bases between. The CDR3 nucleotides read TGTGCCAGCAGCTTTCGTTGGGGGGACTACGAGCAGTACTTC. This sequence encodes CASSFRWGDYEQYF. The whole variable domain, filled in from reference TRBV11-3 and TRBJ2-7, reads EAGVVQSPRYKIIEKKQPVAFWCNPISGHNTLYWYLQNLGQGPELLIRYENEEAVDDSQLPKDRFSAERLKGVDSTLKIQPAELGDSAVYLCASSFRWGDYEQYFGPGTRLTVT.

J is TRBJ2-1 and V is TRBV5-4, with a tentative D call TRBD2 (6 bases). The CDR3 runs to 15 residues. The V gene's germline CDR1 is SGHNT and CDR2 YYREEE (reference sequence). The V end lost 4 bases, the J end lost 7 bases, and 18 bases lay between the germline ends. The CDR3 bases are TGTGCCAGCAGCCCCCCGGGGGACGTGGGGAATGAGCAGTTCTTC. It specifies CASSPPGDVGNEQFF.

The rearrangement uses TRBV30 and TRBJ1-3, with a weak D call TRBD1 (5 bases). The CDR3 length is 16 residues. V was shortened by 1 base and J by 0 bases, with 13 bases between the two germline ends. Germline values: CDR1 GTSNPN, CDR2 SVGIG (reference sequence). CDR3 DNA sequence: TGTGCCTGGAGTGAACTTCCTGGGACCTCTGGAAACACCATATATTTT. Translated: CAWSELPGTSGNTIYF. Looking up the rest from reference TRBV30 and TRBJ1-3 gives the full variable domain: SQTIHQWPATLVQPVGSPLSLECTVEGTSNPNLYWYRQAAGRGLQLLFYSVGIGQISSEVPQNLSASRPQDRQFILSSKKLLLSDSGFYLCAWSELPGTSGNTIYFGEGSWLTVV.

The chain is built from TRBV5-4 and TRBJ2-4; D not certain. Trimming stripped 5 bases from V and 1 base from J, with 10 bases between. Germline V gene sequence: CDR1 SGHNT, CDR2 YYREEE (reference sequence). The CDR3 has 14 residues. The CDR3 is CASSQEPAKNIQYF. DNA for the CDR3: TGTGCCAGCAGTCAGGAACCGGCCAAAAACATTCAGTACTTC.

The DNA of the CDR3 is TGTGCCAGCAGTCCTCAGCGGGGGGGGGACAATGAGCAGTTCTTC. Amino acids: CASSPQRGGDNEQFF. The rearrangement links TRBV28 to TRBJ2-1; 10 nucleotides match TRBD2. Germline V gene data show CDR1 as MDHEN and CDR2 as SYDVKM. The CDR3 is 15 amino acids. The ends lost 5 bases at V and 5 bases at J; junction bases unmatched: 6. Using reference TRBV28 and TRBJ2-1 for the parts outside the CDR3, the full variable domain is DVKVTQSSRYLVKRTGEKVFLECVQDMDHENMFWYRQDPGLGLRLIYFSYDVKMKEKGDIPEGYSVSREKKERFSLILESASTNQTSMYLCASSPQRGGDNEQFFGPGTRLTVL.

This clone was detected a few times. V and J are TRBV30 and TRBJ1-3; D is undetermined. This CDR3 contains 12 residues. The germline V gene encodes CDR1 GTSNPN and CDR2 SVGIG (reference sequence). V was trimmed by 4 bases and J by 0 bases, leaving 4 bases between them. The CDR3 DNA sequence: TGTGCCTGGAAGGACTCTGGAAACACCATATATTTT. Translated, it gives CAWKDSGNTIYF.

This chain uses TRBV9 with TRBJ2-2; 7 bases map to TRBD1. The CDR3 extends over 15 amino acids. CDR1 and CDR2 (germline): SGDLS, YYNGEE. Trimming cost V 3 bases and J 4 bases; bases outside gene matches: 6. The CDR3 protein is CASSDDREPTGELFF. DNA for the CDR3: TGTGCCAGCAGCGACGACAGGGAGCCCACCGGGGAGCTGTTTTTT. Full variable domain (outside the CDR3, taken from reference TRBV9 and TRBJ2-2): DSGVTQTPKHLITATGQRVTLRCSPRSGDLSVYWYQQSLDQGLQFLIQYYNGEERAKGNILERFSAQQFPDLHSELNLSSLELGDSALYFCASSDDREPTGELFFGEGSRLTVL.

The count of this clone is one. The rearrangement links TRBV3-1 (or the pseudogene TRBV3-2) to TRBJ1-2, with 10 positions matching TRBD1. V lost 3 bases and J lost 0; bases outside the gene matches: 7. CDR1 LGHDT and CDR2 YNNKEL come from the germline V gene (reference sequence). The CDR3 runs to 17 residues. CDR3 DNA sequence: TGTGCCAGCAGCCAGTGGACAGGGGGTTCGACTAACTATGGCTACACCTTC. Translated: CASSQWTGGSTNYGYTF.

This clone has a single count. The chain recombines TRBV24-1 with TRBJ2-5, with 7 bases that match TRBD1. The CDR3 is made up of 16 amino acids. From germline, CDR1 is KGHDR and CDR2 SFDVKD. J lost 4 bases, V lost 4 bases, and 11 bases had no gene match. CDR3 nucleotide sequence: TGTGCCACCAGTGACCACAGGGGCCGGGGACCAGAGACCCAGTACTTC. It translates to CATSDHRGRGPETQYF.

The chain uses TRBV3-1 (or the pseudogene TRBV3-2) and TRBJ2-3; D tentatively fits TRBD1 or TRBD2 (5 bases each). V was clipped by 6 bases and J by 5 bases, with 6 bases between them. The CDR3 is 11 residues long. From germline, CDR1 is LGHDT and CDR2 YNNKEL (reference sequence). The CDR3 sequence: CASRGVDTQYF. In DNA, the CDR3 is TGTGCCAGCAGGGGGGTAGATACGCAGTATTTT.

This chain links TRBV6-1 with TRBJ2-1, with 7 bases lining up with TRBD1. This CDR3 is built from 14 residues. V gave up 2 bases and J gave up 10 bases; unmatched junction bases: 8. The germline gives CDR1 MNHNS, CDR2 SASEGT. DNA of the CDR3: TGTGCCAGCAGTGAAACAGGGGACCCCCGGGAGCAGTTCTTC. Its translation: CASSETGDPREQFF.

CDR3 nucleotide sequence: TGTGCCAGCAGTTGGGATCGATACACCTTC. As protein: CASSWDRYTF. V gene TRBV6-5 combines with J gene TRBJ1-2; unclear D gene. V lost 4 bases and J 11 bases, leaving 8 bases between the germline ends. Germline V gives CDR1 MNHEY, CDR2 SVGAGI. This CDR3 comprises 10 residues.

In its sample, this clone was seen a few times. The J gene is TRBJ2-7, the V gene TRBV4-1; no reliable D call. From germline, CDR1 is MGHRA and CDR2 YSYEKL. Trimming left V 3 bases short and J 1 base short, with 10 bases between. The CDR3 length is 14 residues. The DNA for the CDR3 is TGCGCCAGCAGCCATCCAGCGAGGTCCTACGAGCAGTACTTC. Its protein is CASSHPARSYEQYF.

The chain uses TRBV27 and TRBJ2-2; tentative D call: TRBD2 (5 bases). CDR3 length: 13 amino acids. Germline-derived CDR1 and CDR2 are MNHEY and SMNVEV (reference sequence). The V and J ends lost 7 bases and 6 bases respectively, with 12 bases between them. The CDR3 reads CASMSGSPGELFF. CDR3 nucleotides: TGTGCCAGCATGTCGGGGAGCCCCGGGGAGCTGTTTTTT.

This chain connects TRBV7-2 to TRBJ1-2, with a tentative D call TRBD1 (6 bases). Germline CDR1 is SGHTA and CDR2 is FQGNSA. The CDR3 sequence is 14 residues long. V lost 5 bases to trimming and J lost 4 bases, with 14 bases between them. The CDR3 DNA reads TGTGCCAGCAGCCCTTGGGGGGGGGCCTATGGCTACACCTTC. This encodes CASSPWGGAYGYTF.

The chain joins TRBV6-5 to TRBJ1-4; the D gene is possibly TRBD1 (6 bases). The V gene lost 6 bases and the J gene lost 0 bases, with 11 bases spanning the gap. Germline V lookup: CDR1 MNHEY, CDR2 SVGAGI. The CDR3 covers 15 residues. DNA of the CDR3: TGTGCCAGCAGCCCGACAGGAACAACTAATGAAAAACTGTTTTTT. It codes for CASSPTGTTNEKLFF.

V is TRBV27 and J is TRBJ1-2; D call uncertain. Germline V lookup: CDR1 MNHEY, CDR2 SMNVEV (reference sequence). There are 13 residues in the CDR3. Trimming cost V 5 bases and J 3 bases, with 10 bases left between them. The CDR3 is CASSPRTYYGYTF. The CDR3 DNA follows: TGTGCCAGCAGTCCTCGGACCTACTATGGCTACACCTTC.